The present TCR beta chain was sequenced within a study of blood T cell repertoires in COVID-19. Study details: PBMCs, B-cell-depleted T cells, or T cells provided the cDNA or gDNA that made up the material.

Trimming took 4 bases from V and 6 from J, leaving 19 bases between them. Germline CDR1 and CDR2: LNHDA and SQIVND (reference sequence). The CDR3 totals 15 residues. Clones were sequenced by immunoSEQ multiplex PCR, and TCRdb holds only the in-frame ones, with some missing. The data hold some 160,000 clones, with 88% observed a single time. This rearrangement joins TRBV19 to TRBJ2-7; D perhaps matches TRBD1 (6 bases). Sequences were obtained from peripheral blood. This TCR was recovered from a man between 45 and 60 years old who had recovered from COVID-19. Here the CDR3 DNA reads TGTGCCAGTAGTACAACAGCCGACAGGAGGAGCGAGCAGTACTTC. Its protein product is CASSTTADRRSEQYF.